A single sample is the source of the 14 T cell receptor beta chains below, sequenced in a study of CD8+CD57+ T cells in acquired aplastic anemia. CDR3 and TCR beta VDJ profiling relied on genomic DNA as the template. MiXCR, applied by TCRdb to the reads, yields one record per CDR3 protein. The top ten hold roughly 30% of the sample, which has about 160,000 distinct CDR3 sequences, about 50% seen once. All sequencing subjects had displayed CD8+CD57+ cell expansion on flow cytometry. Sequences were obtained from sorted CD4+, CD8+, or CD8+CD57+ T cells (not recorded which) from PBMCs. Receptors originate from a human donor with aplastic anemia.

This clonotype has more than one count but fewer than ten. The J gene is TRBJ2-3, the V gene TRBV24-1; 7 positions match TRBD2. From germline, CDR1 is KGHDR and CDR2 SFDVKD. With 4 bases clipped from V and 1 base from J, the junction kept 4 bases outside the gene matches. This CDR3 region has 15 residues. The CDR3 protein is CATSEASGGTDTQYF. In DNA form, the CDR3 reads TGTGCCACCAGTGAGGCTAGCGGAGGCACAGATACGCAGTATTTT.

V gene TRBV3-1 combines with J gene TRBJ2-4, with D maybe TRBD1 (5 bases). The CDR3 is made up of 15 amino acids. Germline V lookup: CDR1 LGHDT, CDR2 YNNKEL (reference sequence). Trimming left V 1 base short and J 8 bases short, with 15 bases between. In DNA, the CDR3 is TGTGCCAGCAGCCAAGTCTCGGCAGGGTTAGACATTCAGTACTTC. It encodes CASSQVSAGLDIQYF.

In this sample, this clonotype turned up many times. This rearrangement joins TRBV7-8 to TRBJ2-6; TRBD1 agrees at 9 bases. The V segment lost 5 bases and the J segment 2 bases; nucleotides outside the gene matches: 7. The CDR3 totals 17 residues. Germline lookup yields CDR1 SGHVS and CDR2 FQNEAQ. The CDR3 DNA sequence: TGTGCCAGCAGCGGGGGGGACAGGGAGGCTGGGGCCAACGTCCTGACTTTC. It translates to CASSGGDREAGANVLTF.

This clonotype was observed at least ten times. The V call is TRBV24-1, the J call TRBJ1-2; 7 nucleotides agree with TRBD1. The V and J ends lost 4 bases and 6 bases, in that order; junction bases with no gene match: 10. CDR1 KGHDR and CDR2 SFDVKD come from the germline V gene. The CDR3 is 15 residues long. The CDR3 DNA sequence: TGTGCCACCAGTGAGTCAGGGGGTTCCGGTGATGGCTACACCTTC. This sequence encodes CATSESGGSGDGYTF.

CDR3 in amino acids: CATSRDSGTVFNEQFF. CDR3 nucleotide sequence: TGTGCCACCAGCAGAGATTCCGGGACAGTCTTCAATGAGCAGTTCTTC. This sequence joins TRBV15 and TRBJ2-1; 7 bases agree with TRBD1. V shed 0 bases and J 6 bases; nucleotides not matched to a gene: 8. CDR3 length: 16 amino acids. Germline V gives CDR1 LNHNV, CDR2 YYDKDF (reference sequence).

V usage is TRBV7-3 and J usage is TRBJ2-7; D is unclear. Germline V gene data show CDR1 as SGHTA and CDR2 as FQGTGA. The V end lost 6 bases, the J end lost 7 bases, and 13 bases lay between the germline ends. This CDR3 has 12 amino acids. CDR3 in DNA: TGTGCCAGCAGTCTCTTCGGTCGGGAGCAGTACTTC. As protein: CASSLFGREQYF.

CDR3 nucleotides: TGCAGTGCTAGGTTAGGGGACACCGGGGAGCTGTTTTTT. Translation gives CSARLGDTGELFF. This chain joins TRBV20-1 and TRBJ2-2; D may be TRBD1 (5 bases). CDR1 and CDR2 (germline): DFQATT, SNEGSKA (reference sequence). The CDR3 covers 13 residues. V lost 3 bases and J lost 3, with 8 bases in between.

This clonotype occurred once. The gene calls are TRBV9 and TRBJ1-6; D gene unclear. Germline lookup yields CDR1 SGDLS and CDR2 YYNGEE. This CDR3 comprises 15 residues. The V end was cut by 0 bases, the J end by 5 bases, with 9 bases between. The CDR3: CASSVGGGNNSPLHF. The CDR3 coding sequence is TGTGCCAGCAGCGTAGGGGGAGGGAATAATTCACCCCTCCACTTT. Complete variable domain (other parts from reference TRBV9 and TRBJ1-6): DSGVTQTPKHLITATGQRVTLRCSPRSGDLSVYWYQQSLDQGLQFLIQYYNGEERAKGNILERFSAQQFPDLHSELNLSSLELGDSALYFCASSVGGGNNSPLHFGNGTRLTVT.

This clonotype was seen ten or more times. The V call is TRBV4-1, the J call TRBJ2-5, with D maybe TRBD1 (5 bases). This CDR3 region has 15 residues. Per the germline V gene, CDR1 is MGHRA and CDR2 is YSYEKL. Trimming cost V 0 bases and J 1 base, with 9 bases left between them. The CDR3 sequence: CASSQEQATQETQYF. The CDR3, as DNA: TGCGCCAGCAGCCAAGAACAGGCTACCCAAGAGACCCAGTACTTC.

In this sample, this clonotype turned up many times. The rearrangement links TRBV20-1 to TRBJ2-4, with D unresolved. This CDR3 is built from 14 residues. The V gene's germline CDR1 is DFQATT and CDR2 SNEGSKA (reference sequence). Trimming pared 0 bases from V and 5 bases from J, leaving 11 bases between. CDR3 in amino acids: CSARDDRRQNIQYF. CDR3 sequence (DNA): TGCAGTGCTAGAGATGACCGCCGCCAAAACATTCAGTACTTC.

As concerns this clonotype: The CDR3 does not close with the conserved phenylalanine or tryptophan, likely indicating a read error. The chain recombines TRBV6-5 with TRBJ1-1; 8 nucleotides agree with TRBD1. The CDR3 is made up of 15 amino acids. V dropped 4 bases and J dropped 5; count of bases not matched to a gene: 9. Germline CDR1 is MNHEY and CDR2 is SVGAGI. CDR3 in DNA: TGTGCCAGCAGTTCGGACCAGGGGGCGCCTACTGAAGCTTTCTCT. Amino acids: CASSSDQGAPTEAFS.

This clonotype was picked up one time. Compared with germline, one end of the junction differs, possibly owing to a read error. The rearrangement links TRBV10-3 to TRBJ2-5, with 7 bases aligning to TRBD1. Germline CDR1 ENHRY, CDR2 SYGVKD. The CDR3 covers 12 residues. CDR3 coding DNA: TGTGCCAGCAGTACCAGGGGGGAGACCCAGTACTTC. Encoded protein: CASSTRGETQYF.

The rearrangement uses TRBV30 and TRBJ1-1; D not resolved. V was trimmed by 0 bases and J by 7 bases, leaving 12 bases between them. Germline V gives CDR1 GTSNPN, CDR2 SVGIG (reference sequence). The length of the CDR3 is 13 residues. The CDR3 bases are TGTGCCTGGAGTGTAAGGGAGTTTGGTGAAGCTTTCTTT. Translation gives CAWSVREFGEAFF.

V and J are TRBV20-1 and TRBJ1-2; a weak D match, TRBD1 (5 bases). There are 15 residues in the CDR3. V was pared by 1 base and J by 2 bases, with 14 bases between. Germline V gene sequence: CDR1 DFQATT, CDR2 SNEGSKA (reference sequence). The CDR3 DNA reads as TGCAGTGCTAGAGCCCACGAAGGGGTAAACTATGGCTACACCTTC. Translated: CSARAHEGVNYGYTF.